This T cell receptor beta chain was sequenced for a study of OX40 agonist ivuxolimab in advanced cancers. Overall study: Of mixed ages from about 20 to 80 and averaging approximately 60 years, the group was over 80% male.

It was autoimmune disease history or systemic immunosuppression that excluded patients. Clones were sequenced by immunoSEQ multiplex PCR, and TCRdb holds only the in-frame ones, with some missing. The data contain roughly 66,000 clones, 82% of them singletons. CDR3 length: 16 residues. V dropped 3 bases and J dropped 1 base, with 15 bases sitting between them. Germline lookup yields CDR1 MNHEY and CDR2 SMNVEV (reference sequence). The chain links TRBV27 to TRBJ1-1; D uncertain. This receptor was identified in an adult with an advanced solid tumor such as melanoma, head and neck, liver or kidney cancer. The material sequenced was CD4+ or CD8+ T cells sorted from blood, taken in a trial of the OX40 agonist ivuxolimab. CDR3 region: CASSFRGPEGNTEAFF. The CDR3 DNA is TGTGCCAGCAGTTTTCGAGGGCCCGAGGGGAACACTGAAGCTTTCTTT.